A single sample gave rise to the 21 T cell receptor beta chains below, sequenced in a study of Ad26.COV2.S vaccination and SARS-CoV-2 variants. The protocol was immunoSEQ multiplex PCR, while the TCRdb copy is restricted to in-frame clones and leaves out a portion. The table has about 350,000 clones, around 92% seen once; the top ten hold 3% to 4%. The sample was peripheral blood, taken after recovery from COVID-19. The receptors here all came from a human donor who had recovered from COVID-19.

V usage is TRBV29-1 and J usage is TRBJ1-3, with TRBD1 as a possible D gene (6 bases). The V end lost 4 bases, the J end lost 3 bases, and 16 bases lay between the germline ends. CDR3 length: 15 residues. CDR1 and CDR2 from the germline V gene are SQVTM and ANQGSEA. The CDR3 nucleotides read TGCAGCGTTGTATACAGGGAGGTTTATGGAAACACCATATATTTT. Amino acid sequence: CSVVYREVYGNTIYF.

The chain couples TRBV9 to TRBJ2-3; 12 nucleotides align to TRBD1. Losses at the gene ends were 3 bases for V and 6 bases for J; bases not matched to a gene: 11. This CDR3 region has 17 residues. Looked up from germline, CDR1 is SGDLS and CDR2 is YYNGEE. CDR3 DNA sequence: TGTGCCAGCAGCGACGAAGGGACAGGGGGCTTTGGGGATACGCAGTATTTT. It specifies CASSDEGTGGFGDTQYF.

The V call is TRBV15, the J call TRBJ1-5; 9 nucleotides agree with TRBD1. The V gene end was trimmed by 2 bases and the J gene end by 0 bases; junction bases not matched to a gene: 8. Germline lookup yields CDR1 LNHNV and CDR2 YYDKDF (reference sequence). CDR3 length equals 18 residues. CDR3 DNA sequence: TGTGCCACCAGCAGAATCCGGACAGGGGCGGATAGCAATCAGCCCCAGCATTTT. It yields the protein CATSRIRTGADSNQPQHF.

The V and J genes are TRBV5-1 and TRBJ1-2, with D possibly being TRBD1 (5 bases). The CDR3 covers 18 residues. Germline loops: CDR1 SGHRS, CDR2 YFSETQ. V was clipped by 4 bases and J by 2 bases, with 24 bases between them. The DNA for the CDR3 is TGCGCCAGCAGCCACCACCGGGACGGCCCCCTAGGGAACTATGGCTACACCTTC. Translated, it gives CASSHHRDGPLGNYGYTF.

The V gene is TRBV29-1, the J gene TRBJ2-2; D may be TRBD1 (6 bases). The CDR3 totals 14 residues. The germline V and J ends were trimmed by 5 bases and 3 bases, with 13 bases remaining between them. Germline CDR1 SQVTM, CDR2 ANQGSEA. The CDR3 spells CSVLGGRDTGELFF. The CDR3 DNA follows: TGCAGCGTTCTAGGGGGACGGGACACCGGGGAGCTGTTTTTT.

The CDR3 loop is CASSIGQREETQYF. In nucleotides, the CDR3 is TGTGCCAGTAGTATAGGCCAAAGGGAAGAGACCCAGTACTTC. The chain joins TRBV19 to TRBJ2-5, with D hard to call. The CDR3 extends over 14 amino acids. The V end was cut by 1 base, the J end by 3 bases, with 9 bases between. Looked up from germline, CDR1 is LNHDA and CDR2 is SQIVND (reference sequence).

The gene calls are TRBV5-1 and TRBJ2-7; the D is unclear. With 1 base removed from V and 3 bases from J, the gap between germline ends came to 14 bases. CDR1 and CDR2 from the germline V gene are SGHRS and YFSETQ. The CDR3 contains 15 residues. The CDR3 region is CASSLLSAPLYEQYF. CDR3 DNA sequence: TGCGCCAGCAGCTTGCTGTCCGCCCCTCTCTACGAGCAGTACTTC.

The chain uses TRBV27 and TRBJ1-1, with 8 bases aligning to TRBD1. Germline V gene data show CDR1 as MNHEY and CDR2 as SMNVEV (reference sequence). V was pared by 7 bases and J by 4 bases, with 8 bases of the junction left unmatched. The CDR3 is 14 amino acids. The CDR3 sequence: CASIQGAGGTEAFF. The CDR3 DNA sequence: TGTGCCAGCATCCAGGGGGCAGGAGGCACTGAAGCTTTCTTT.

The chain employs TRBV28 and TRBJ2-1; D call uncertain. The V end lost 3 bases, the J end lost 8 bases, and 5 bases lay between the germline ends. Per germline, CDR1 MDHEN and CDR2 SYDVKM. The CDR3 runs 11 residues. The CDR3 region is CASSLVDEQFF. Here the CDR3 DNA reads TGTGCCAGCAGTTTGGTCGATGAGCAGTTCTTC.

This chain uses TRBV18 with TRBJ1-1; tentatively, D is TRBD1 (5 bases). The ends were cut back, 3 bases at V and 1 base at J, with 18 bases in the middle. The germline gives CDR1 KGHSH, CDR2 LQKENI. This CDR3 has 17 residues. The CDR3 protein is CASSPGSGDATNTEAFF. The CDR3 region has the DNA TGTGCCAGCTCACCCGGTTCTGGGGACGCCACGAACACTGAAGCTTTCTTT.

The chain combines TRBV3-1 (or the pseudogene TRBV3-2) with TRBJ1-1; no reliable D call. V was clipped by 2 bases and J by 11 bases, with 12 bases between them. Germline V gene data show CDR1 as LGHDT and CDR2 as YNNKEL (reference sequence). The CDR3 is 12 residues long. The CDR3 DNA follows: TGTGCCAGCAGCCAATCAATCGAAGGTGCTTTCTTT. Protein product: CASSQSIEGAFF.

DNA for the CDR3: TGCGCCAGCAGGAGGGGCAGGACCAGCACAGATACGCAGTATTTT. This codes for CASRRGRTSTDTQYF. The chain is built from TRBV10-2 and TRBJ2-3, with D perhaps assigned TRBD1 or TRBD2 (5 bases each). There are 15 residues in the CDR3. V lost 6 bases to trimming and J lost 0 bases, with 13 bases between them. In germline, CDR1 is WSHSY, CDR2 SAAADI.

The chain has TRBV18 and TRBJ2-1, with TRBD1 matching over 9 bases. The CDR3 loop spans 14 amino acids. With V trimmed by 2 bases and J by 7 bases, 3 bases remained unmatched. Germline lookup yields CDR1 KGHSH and CDR2 LQKENI. CDR3 protein: CASSPRDRENEQFF. DNA of the CDR3: TGTGCCAGCTCACCAAGGGACAGGGAAAATGAGCAGTTCTTC. The full variable domain, completed using reference TRBV18 and TRBJ2-1, is NAGVMQNPRHLVRRRGQEARLRCSPMKGHSHVYWYRQLPEEGLKFMVYLQKENIIDESGMPKERFSAEFPKEGPSILRIQQVVRGDSAAYFCASSPRDRENEQFFGPGTRLTVL.

CDR3 coding DNA: TGTGCCAGCGGGTGGGCTGAAGCTTTCTTT. The encoded protein is CASGWAEAFF. The V gene is TRBV27, the J gene TRBJ1-1, with D unresolved. From germline, CDR1 is MNHEY and CDR2 SMNVEV (reference sequence). V dropped 8 bases and J dropped 6 bases, with 7 bases sitting between them. The CDR3 loop spans 10 amino acids.

The chain joins TRBV7-9 to TRBJ2-7, with D unresolved. V was pared by 4 bases and J by 2 bases, with 3 bases between. The CDR3 spans 11 residues. Germline-derived CDR1 and CDR2 are SEHNR and FQNEAQ (reference sequence). The CDR3 coding sequence is TGTGCCAGCAGCTCCGCCTACGAGCAGTACTTC. Its translation is CASSSAYEQYF. Based on the CDR3 plus reference TRBV7-9 and TRBJ2-7, the full variable domain is DTGVSQNPRHKITKRGQNVTFRCDPISEHNRLYWYRQTLGQGPEFLTYFQNEAQLEKSRLLSDRFSAERPKGSFSTLEIQRTEQGDSAMYLCASSSAYEQYFGPGTRLTVT.

This chain links TRBV27 with TRBJ1-1; D not certain. This CDR3 is built from 14 residues. Trimming left V 5 bases short and J 4 bases short, with 14 bases between. CDR1 is MNHEY, CDR2 SMNVEV, per germline (reference sequence). DNA of the CDR3: TGTGCCAGCAGTCGAAGGAGACCGGGCACTGAAGCTTTCTTT. As protein: CASSRRRPGTEAFF.

This sequence joins TRBV7-9 and TRBJ2-3, with 9 bases matching TRBD2. The length of the CDR3 is 15 residues. After removal of 5 bases from V and 3 bases from J, the junction contained 6 bases not matched to a gene. Germline CDR1 SEHNR, CDR2 FQNEAQ (reference sequence). The CDR3 here is CASSQTSGLTDTQYF. DNA for the CDR3: TGTGCCAGCAGCCAGACTAGCGGACTAACAGATACGCAGTATTTT.

This sequence joins TRBV23-1 and TRBJ1-2, with 7 bases lining up with TRBD1. TRBV23-1 is recorded as an ORF, its role being uncertain. This CDR3 is 16 amino acids long. Trimming took 4 bases from V and 6 from J; bases not matched to a gene: 14. CDR3 residues: CASSRRDDREENGYTF. CDR3 nucleotides: TGCGCCAGCAGTCGGCGGGACGACAGGGAGGAAAATGGCTACACCTTC.

The chain employs TRBV5-1 and TRBJ1-1, with D hard to call. The CDR3 consists of 13 residues. V lost 4 bases to trimming and J lost 3 bases, with 10 bases between them. Germline V gene sequence: CDR1 SGHRS, CDR2 YFSETQ. The CDR3 DNA is TGCGCCAGCAGCCTCGGGTCCCACACTGAAGCTTTCTTT. Encoded protein: CASSLGSHTEAFF. The whole variable domain, remainder taken from reference TRBV5-1 and TRBJ1-1, is KAGVTQTPRYLIKTRGQQVTLSCSPISGHRSVSWYQQTPGQGLQFLFEYFSETQRNKGNFPGRFSGRQFSNSRSEMNVSTLELGDSALYLCASSLGSHTEAFFGQGTRLTVV.

This sequence joins TRBV5-1 and TRBJ2-7; TRBD1 matches at 9 bases. The CDR3 is 13 amino acids. J lost 6 bases, V lost 5 bases, and 6 bases had no gene match. Per the germline V gene, CDR1 is SGHRS and CDR2 is YFSETQ. The CDR3 nucleotides are TGCGCCAGCAGGTGGACAGGGGTTAGCGAGCAGTACTTC. Translating it yields CASRWTGVSEQYF.

As DNA, the CDR3 is TGCGCCAGCAGCCAACGGGGGGACAATGAGCAGTTCTTC. Translation gives CASSQRGDNEQFF. The chain joins TRBV4-1 to TRBJ2-1; TRBD2 matches at 7 bases. V was pared by 2 bases and J by 5 bases, with 0 bases of the junction left unmatched. The CDR3 is 13 amino acids. Germline CDR1 and CDR2: MGHRA and YSYEKL.